The source of this T cell receptor beta chain is a study of blood T cell repertoires in COVID-19. Background on the study: Samples came from the United States, Italy and Spain, spanning acute and convalescent COVID-19. Nucleic acid was either cDNA or gDNA, and it came from T cells, B-cell-depleted T cells, or PBMCs.

Source study methods: For nucleated cells, counts were estimated from reference gene primer amplification. Libraries were prepared by immunoSEQ multiplex PCR; TCRdb keeps only in-frame clonotypes and omits some of them. That table gives V, J and clone size, and the DNA gave D and trimming. This sample has some 180,000 clones, with roughly 82% found just once. Germline CDR1 reads MNHEY; CDR2 reads SVGAGI. Deletions cut 6 bases from V and 3 bases from J, with 17 bases between. This CDR3 comprises 15 residues. The gene calls are TRBV6-5 and TRBJ1-1; tentative D call: TRBD1 (6 bases). The sample consisted of peripheral blood. The sequence came from a human donor in a cohort sampled during active COVID-19. The CDR3 sequence is CASSLLPSGDTEAFF. The CDR3 nucleotides are TGTGCCAGCAGCCTTCTTCCTTCAGGGGACACTGAAGCTTTCTTT.